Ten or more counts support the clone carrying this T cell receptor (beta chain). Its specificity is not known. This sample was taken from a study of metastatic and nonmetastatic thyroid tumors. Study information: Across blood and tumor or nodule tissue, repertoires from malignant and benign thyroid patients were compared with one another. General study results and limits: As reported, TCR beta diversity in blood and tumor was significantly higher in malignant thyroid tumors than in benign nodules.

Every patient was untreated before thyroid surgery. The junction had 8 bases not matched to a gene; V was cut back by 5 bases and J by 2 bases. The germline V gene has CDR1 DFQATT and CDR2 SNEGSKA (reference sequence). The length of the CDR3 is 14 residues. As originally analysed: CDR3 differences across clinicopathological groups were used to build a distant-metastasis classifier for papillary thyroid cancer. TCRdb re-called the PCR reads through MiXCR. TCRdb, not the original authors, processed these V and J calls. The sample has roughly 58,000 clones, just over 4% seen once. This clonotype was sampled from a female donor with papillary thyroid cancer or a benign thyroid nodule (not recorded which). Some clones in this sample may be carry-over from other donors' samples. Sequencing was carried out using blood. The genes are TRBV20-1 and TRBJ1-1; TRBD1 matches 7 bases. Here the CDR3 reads CSAPTGTVNTEAFF. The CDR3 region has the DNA TGCAGTGCTCCGACCGGGACAGTTAACACTGAAGCTTTCTTT.